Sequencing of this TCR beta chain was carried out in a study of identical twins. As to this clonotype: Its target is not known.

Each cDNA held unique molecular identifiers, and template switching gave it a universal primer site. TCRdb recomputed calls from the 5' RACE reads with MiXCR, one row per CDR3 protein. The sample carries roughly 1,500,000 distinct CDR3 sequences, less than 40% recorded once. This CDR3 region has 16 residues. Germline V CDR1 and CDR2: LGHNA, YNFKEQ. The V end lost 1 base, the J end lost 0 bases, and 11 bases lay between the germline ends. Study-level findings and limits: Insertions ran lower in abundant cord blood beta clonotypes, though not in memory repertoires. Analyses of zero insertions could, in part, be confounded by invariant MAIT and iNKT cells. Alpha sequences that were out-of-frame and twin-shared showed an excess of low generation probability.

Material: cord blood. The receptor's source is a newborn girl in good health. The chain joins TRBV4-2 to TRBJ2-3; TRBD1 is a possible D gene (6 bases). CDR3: CASSQGIGQSTDTQYF. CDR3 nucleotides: TGTGCCAGCAGCCAAGGTATAGGACAGAGCACAGATACGCAGTATTTT.